One and the same sample provided the 5 T cell receptor beta chains below, sequenced in a study of a mutant IDH1 vaccine in newly diagnosed glioma. Time point meaning: baseline, week 1 (first vaccination visit). The treatment: pre-vaccination baseline after standard-of-care therapy. Libraries were prepared by immunoSEQ multiplex PCR; TCRdb keeps only in-frame clonotypes and omits some of them. The sample has under 65,000 clones, around three quarters seen once. The input for sequencing was PBMCs, taken from a glioma patient treated with radiotherapy, temozolomide or both. The receptor set was obtained from a middle-aged woman with glioma.

The chain couples TRBV27 to TRBJ2-7, with a tentative D call TRBD1 (5 bases). Germline V gene sequence: CDR1 MNHEY, CDR2 SMNVEV (reference sequence). This CDR3 region has 13 residues. Trimming cost V 5 bases and J 2 bases, with 10 bases left between them. The CDR3 here is CASSLRQPYEQYF. Here the CDR3 DNA reads TGTGCCAGCAGTCTTCGACAGCCCTACGAGCAGTACTTC.

This clone was counted only a few times. The CDR3 region is CASSLALAGTDTQYF. CDR3 nucleotide sequence: TGCGCCAGCAGCTTGGCTCTAGCGGGCACAGATACGCAGTATTTT. The genes are TRBV5-1 and TRBJ2-3; 7 bases map to TRBD2. V shed 0 bases and J 1 base; nucleotides not matched to a gene: 2. CDR1 is SGHRS, CDR2 YFSETQ, per germline. The CDR3 runs 15 residues.

The chain has TRBV29-1 and TRBJ2-5; D is perhaps TRBD2 (6 bases). Germline values: CDR1 SQVTM, CDR2 ANQGSEA. Trimming shortened V by 8 bases and J by 2 bases, and 12 bases separated the two germline ends. There are 12 residues in the CDR3. CDR3 DNA: TGCAGCCTCGGAGGGAGACAAGAGACCCAGTACTTC. This sequence encodes CSLGGRQETQYF.

This chain links TRBV27 with TRBJ1-5; 7 bases match TRBD1. Looked up from germline, CDR1 is MNHEY and CDR2 is SMNVEV (reference sequence). The CDR3 has 14 residues. With V trimmed by 5 bases and J by 6 bases, 7 bases remained unmatched. This CDR3 reads CASSPTGPSQPQHF. DNA of the CDR3: TGTGCCAGCAGTCCGACAGGGCCTTCTCAGCCCCAGCATTTT.

The gene calls are TRBV6-5 and TRBJ2-1, with D possibly being TRBD1 (6 bases). V gave up 6 bases and J gave up 7 bases, with 19 bases separating them. The V gene's germline CDR1 is MNHEY and CDR2 SVGAGI. This CDR3 comprises 15 residues. CDR3 loop: CASSFDRFTGNEQFF. The CDR3 nucleotides are TGTGCCAGCAGCTTTGACAGGTTCACGGGGAATGAGCAGTTCTTC.